A single TCR beta chain is shown here with its context. The antigen this receptor binds is unknown. Qualities for individual bases were not recorded, and no much larger clone is one base off. The donors were around 39 Caucasian individuals from Russia, aged about 6 to 100 years, who were systemically healthy. Each donor gave roughly 9.5 milliliters of peripheral blood, collected into EDTA-treated Vacutainer tubes. Ficoll-Paque density-gradient centrifugation was used to isolate PBMCs, with at least 7 million per sample. Total RNA was extracted from PBMCs with Trizol reagent, with at least 5.5 micrograms obtained per sample. For every donor, flow cytometry on a PBMC aliquot measured the percentage of naive CD45RAhigh/CD27high T cells. Preparation of the library involved 5' RACE. Sequenced on an Illumina HiSeq 2500. The second PCR ran for roughly 7 to 12 cycles and used a J-beta primer mix along with a sample-barcoded 5' primer. A unique molecular identifier was introduced onto each TCR beta cDNA molecule by a template-switch 5' adaptor carrying 12 random nucleotides. Each sample yielded at least 3 million CDR3-containing paired-end reads. First-strand cDNA was synthesized from all RNA with the Mint cDNA synthesis kit, primed by a TRBC-specific oligonucleotide. After uracil-DNA glycosylase treatment, a first 18-cycle PCR used universal primers M1SS and BC2_uni_R on all cDNA. The study's own analysis went as follows. For normalization, 1 million high-quality reads, each with a distinct molecular identifier, were randomly selected from each sample. Reads sharing molecular identifiers were discarded rather than binned into consensus sequences. MiTCR, run with a Q25 quality threshold and the strictest error-elimination algorithm, handled CDR3 identification, clonotype clustering and error correction. A nonparametric unseen species model using Euler transformation provided a lower-bound estimate of total TCR beta diversity. The public reads were run again by TCRdb, first through fastp at Q25 and then through MiXCR, and only productive beta chains were kept. Identical CDR3 protein sequences are pooled into one entry, listed with their most common genes and DNA. None of the V and J calls come from the authors' own analysis; TCRdb made them. The sample yields some 1.5 million distinct CDR3 sequences; about 45% were counted once. Together, the top ten hold just over 4% of the sample.

The CDR3, cysteine through phenylalanine, is 14 amino acids long. Here the CDR3 DNA is all that survives: 42 bases in frame from base 1. CDR1 and CDR2 were assigned from the germline V gene as SGHTA and FQGNSA. From V the trimming removes 5 bases and from J it removes 5 bases, while the gene matches leave 8 bases of the junction unaccounted for. The data were obtained in a study of blood T cells in healthy people across ages (dated by TCRdb to about 2015). About the investigation overall: In model experiments, roughly one uniquely barcoded TCR beta cDNA molecule per two T cells was captured by template switching. Using deep sequencing normalized with unique cDNA molecular identifiers, the study measured how TCR beta repertoire diversity changes with age. The donors were divided into four age groups: young (average around 16 years), middle-aged (under 40), aged (approximately 59) and long-lived (more than 75). To avoid experimental bias, donors of different ages were distributed randomly across sequencing lanes. The study analyzed two additional independent replicas of 1 million unique cDNA reads from the same blood draw for two donors, one aged 18 to 29 and one aged 80 or older. Results and caveats for the whole study, not just this receptor: Donor CMV infection status was unknown, potentially confounding age-related changes in expanded clonotypes. Estimates of total diversity based on one million sequenced T cells were considered lower bounds and underestimates. As age increased, observed TCR beta diversity per million T cells dropped in a roughly linear way, and a significant reduction was already evident by age 40. Observed TCR beta diversity correlated strongly with the percentage of naive T cells measured by flow cytometry. Conclusive comparison of naive and antigen-experienced compartments was prevented by the profiling of bulk unsorted PBMCs. Compared with the aged group, the long-lived group had more naive CD4+ T cells, fewer expanded clones and increased TCR diversity, suggesting age selection.

Sample: blood. This clonotype was obtained from a young woman in good health. The chain is made from TRBV7-2 and TRBJ2-5; 7 middle bases align to TRBD2. The CDR3 amino acid sequence is: CASSPRTSLETQYF. The DNA sequence follows: TGTGCCAGCAGCCCTAGGACTAGTCTGGAGACCCAGTACTTC.